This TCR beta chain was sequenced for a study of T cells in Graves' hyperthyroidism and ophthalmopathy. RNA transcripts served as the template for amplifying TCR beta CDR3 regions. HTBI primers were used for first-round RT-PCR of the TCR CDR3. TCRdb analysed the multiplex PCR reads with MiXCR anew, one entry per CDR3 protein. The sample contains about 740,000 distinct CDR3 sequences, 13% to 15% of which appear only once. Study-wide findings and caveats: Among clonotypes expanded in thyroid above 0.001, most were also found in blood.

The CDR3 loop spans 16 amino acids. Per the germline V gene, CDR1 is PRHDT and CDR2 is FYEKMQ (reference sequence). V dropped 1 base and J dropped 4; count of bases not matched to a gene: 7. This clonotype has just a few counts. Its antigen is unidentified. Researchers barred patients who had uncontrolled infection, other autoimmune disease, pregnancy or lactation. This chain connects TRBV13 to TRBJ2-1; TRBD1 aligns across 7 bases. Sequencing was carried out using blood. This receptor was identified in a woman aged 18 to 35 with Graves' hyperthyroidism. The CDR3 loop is CASSLVGTDYYNEQFF. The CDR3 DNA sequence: TGTGCCAGCAGCTTAGTTGGGACAGATTATTACAATGAGCAGTTCTTC.